The present TCR beta chain was sequenced within a study of control samples from healthy donors and cancer patients. TCRdb keeps only in-frame clones here, not all; method: immunoSEQ multiplex PCR. The table has 170,000 or so clones, about 91% seen once. V was shortened by 6 bases and J by 2 bases, with 10 bases between the two germline ends. The CDR3 contains 13 residues. The germline CDR1 and CDR2 sequences are SEHNR and FQNEAQ (reference sequence). The chain uses TRBV7-9 and TRBJ1-1; D is unclear. Sequenced material: blood. The receptor comes from a woman between 40 and 55 years old in good health. CDR3 in amino acids: CASSVVVNTEAFF. In DNA form, the CDR3 reads TGTGCCAGCAGTGTAGTGGTAAACACTGAAGCTTTCTTT.